Here is one TCR beta chain with its context. This clonotype was counted a few times. This receptor's antigen is unknown. No base-level quality is on record; no much larger clone is a single base apart. Per the germline V gene (reference sequence), SEHNR is the CDR1 and FQNEAQ is the CDR2. V lost 5 bases and J lost 0 bases, and the count of bases not matched to a germline gene is 8. The CDR3 measures 16 amino acids from cysteine to phenylalanine. Only CDR3 DNA remains: 48 bases, in frame from the first base. TCR beta CDR3 regions were amplified from RNA transcripts. The TCR CDR3 was subjected to a first round of RT-PCR using the HTBI primer set and the Qiagen OneStep RT-PCR kit. Libraries were constructed in a second round of multiplex PCR, after which size selection and purification were carried out. Libraries were sequenced paired-end with 100 bp reads on an Illumina HiSeq2000. As for the authors' bioinformatics: SOAPnuke was used to process the raw data, throwing out any read that contained adapters or uncalled bases, had a mean Phred below 15, or lacked an exact constant-primer or identifier match. High-quality paired reads were merged with COPE v1.2.5, and unique nucleotide sequences were defined as clonotypes. MiTCR v1.1 was used to align clonotypes to the IMGT TRBV, TRBD and TRBJ reference segments. The analysis included only V-J combinations with a frequency above 0.0001, which together covered roughly 99% of the repertoires. A TCS score was defined as the ratio of F50 (clonal expansion) to E x V (chaos), with BLOSUM62-based TCRdist applied between CDR3 peptides within each V-J. Welch's t-statistics and random forest reduced some 510 V-J features to under 15, which were used in a naive Bayes classifier (R e1071). TCRdb cleaned the public reads at Q25 with fastp, built clones with MiXCR and kept in-frame beta chains. Each entry is one CDR3 protein sequence, shown with its most common DNA and genes. V and J calls and clone size were set by TCRdb, not the authors. Here the sample has 300,000 to 400,000 distinct CDR3 sequences; around 20% occur a single time. Around half of the sample lies in the top ten.

Stable Graves' hyperthyroidism was defined as the absence of progression to ophthalmopathy over 18 months of follow-up. Hyperthyroidism patients were newly diagnosed, had a disease duration of under 2 months, and were aged 18 to 65 years. Any patient with an uncontrolled infection, another autoimmune disease, pregnancy or lactation was excluded. Diagnoses were based on clinical symptoms, serum thyroxine and TRAb, thyroid ultrasound and orbital computed tomography. PBMCs were isolated from 7.5 to 10 ml of fresh peripheral blood by Ficoll-Paque density gradient centrifugation. Total RNA was extracted with Trizol reagent, and quality was checked on an Agilent 2100 Bioanalyzer. This record comes from a study of T cells in Graves' hyperthyroidism and ophthalmopathy (dated by TCRdb to the late 2010s). At the level of the whole study: Peripheral blood was sampled at the time of initial diagnosis, prior to any treatment. Following sampling, methimazole starting at 30 mg daily was given to hyperthyroidism patients, and high-dose intravenous methylprednisolone was given to ophthalmopathy patients. For training and testing, the 100 or so patients in the discovery cohort were randomly divided in a 7:3 ratio. According to the paper, TCR Vbeta CDR3 sequencing was carried out on 135 peripheral blood samples, which came from around 43 ophthalmopathy, approximately 78 hyperthyroidism and roughly 17 progressor patients. To identify distinguishing TCR V-J signatures, a discovery cohort of 100 patients was used, comprising 40 to 45 with Graves' ophthalmopathy and 55 to 65 with stable Graves' hyperthyroidism. In more than 5 Graves' hyperthyroidism patients, the study also compared T-cell repertoires from thyroid tissue with T-cell repertoires from blood. Prospective prediction of ophthalmopathy was tested in an independent validation cohort of 18 to 20 hyperthyroidism patients and some 17 patients who later progressed to ophthalmopathy. Beyond this particular receptor, the publication reports: Blood samples also contained most of the expanded thyroid clonotypes (frequency above 0.001), which suggests that blood repertoires may reflect thyroid immune responses. Sample size was not statistically predetermined, and blinding of investigators to group allocation was not performed. A model built on a 13 V-J signature distinguished ophthalmopathy from stable hyperthyroidism, reaching roughly 88% sensitivity and approximately 81% specificity in cross-validation and 80%/75% in testing. In validation, the model predicted progression to ophthalmopathy with over 60% sensitivity and roughly 72% specificity, a median of about 6 months before onset.

This receptor was identified in a woman aged 50 to 60 with Graves' hyperthyroidism. The sequence links TRBV7-9 to TRBJ2-7; 9 bases in the junction line up with TRBD2. Sequenced sample: blood. Read as DNA, the sequence is TGTGCCAGCAGCCGCCTGGATAGCGGGGGCTCCTACGAGCAGTACTTC. It encodes CASSRLDSGGSYEQYF.